Below, one T cell receptor beta chain is given with its context. The sample is drawn from a study of OX40 agonist ivuxolimab in advanced cancers. Study at large: It was ivuxolimab, an agonistic anti-OX40 (CD134) antibody, that patients were treated with. There were three patients with partial responses, one having hepatocellular carcinoma and two cutaneous melanoma.

Sequenced by immunoSEQ multiplex PCR; TCRdb stores in-frame clones only, minus some. The table lists about 150,000 clones, 85% to 95% of them singletons. Patients who had autoimmune disease history or got systemic immunosuppression were left out. The V and J ends lost 3 bases and 0 bases respectively, with 5 bases between them. The germline V gene encodes CDR1 MDHEN and CDR2 SYDVKM. This CDR3 spans 13 amino acids. The TCR was taken from an adult with an advanced solid tumor such as melanoma, head and neck, liver or kidney cancer. The input for sequencing was CD4+ or CD8+ T cells sorted from blood, taken in a trial of the OX40 agonist ivuxolimab. The V call is TRBV28, the J call TRBJ1-2; no clear D. The CDR3 here is CASSLATNYGYTF. The DNA for the CDR3 is TGTGCCAGCAGTTTGGCAACTAACTATGGCTACACCTTC.